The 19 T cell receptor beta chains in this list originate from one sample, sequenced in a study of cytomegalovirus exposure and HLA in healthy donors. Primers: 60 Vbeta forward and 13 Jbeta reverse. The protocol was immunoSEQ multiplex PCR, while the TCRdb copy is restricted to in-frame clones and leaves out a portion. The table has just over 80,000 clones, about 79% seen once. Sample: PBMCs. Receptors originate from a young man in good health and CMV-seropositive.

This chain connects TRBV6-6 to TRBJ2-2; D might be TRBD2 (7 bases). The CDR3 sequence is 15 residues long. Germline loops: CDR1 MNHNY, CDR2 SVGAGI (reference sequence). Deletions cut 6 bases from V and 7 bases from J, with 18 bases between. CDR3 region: CASRPRGGGVGELFF. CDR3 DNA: TGTGCCAGCAGACCCCGGGGAGGGGGAGTCGGGGAGCTGTTTTTT.

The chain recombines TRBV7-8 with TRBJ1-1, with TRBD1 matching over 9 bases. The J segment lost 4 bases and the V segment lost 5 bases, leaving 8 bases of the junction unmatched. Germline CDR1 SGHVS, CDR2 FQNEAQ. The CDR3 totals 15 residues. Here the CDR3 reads CASSALGQGFTEAFF. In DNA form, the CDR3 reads TGTGCCAGCAGCGCCCTGGGACAGGGTTTCACTGAAGCTTTCTTT.

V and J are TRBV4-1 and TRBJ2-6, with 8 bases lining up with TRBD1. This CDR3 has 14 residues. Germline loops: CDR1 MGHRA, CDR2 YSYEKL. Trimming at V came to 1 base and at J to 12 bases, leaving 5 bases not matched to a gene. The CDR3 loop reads CASSQGPGGIVLTF. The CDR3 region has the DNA TGCGCCAGCAGCCAAGGGCCAGGGGGCATCGTCCTGACTTTC.

The CDR3 DNA is TGCAGCGCCGGGACTAGCGGTTACAATGAGCAGTTCTTC. It specifies CSAGTSGYNEQFF. This sequence joins TRBV29-1 and TRBJ2-1; 11 bases fit TRBD2. Looked up from germline, CDR1 is SQVTM and CDR2 is ANQGSEA. After removal of 7 bases from V and 4 bases from J, the junction contained 3 bases not matched to a gene. The CDR3 runs to 13 residues.

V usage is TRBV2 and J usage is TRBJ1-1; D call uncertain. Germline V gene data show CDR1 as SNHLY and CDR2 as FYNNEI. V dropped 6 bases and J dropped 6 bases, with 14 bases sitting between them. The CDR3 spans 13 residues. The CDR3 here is CASSPAIGSEAFF. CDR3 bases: TGTGCCAGCAGCCCTGCGATCGGGTCTGAAGCTTTCTTT.

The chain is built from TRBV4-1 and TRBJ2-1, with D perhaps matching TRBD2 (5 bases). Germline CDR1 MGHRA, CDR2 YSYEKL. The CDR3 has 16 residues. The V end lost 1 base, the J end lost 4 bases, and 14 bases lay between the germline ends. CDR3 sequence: CASSQAAVGRYNEQFF. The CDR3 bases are TGCGCCAGCAGCCAAGCGGCCGTGGGGAGATACAATGAGCAGTTCTTC.

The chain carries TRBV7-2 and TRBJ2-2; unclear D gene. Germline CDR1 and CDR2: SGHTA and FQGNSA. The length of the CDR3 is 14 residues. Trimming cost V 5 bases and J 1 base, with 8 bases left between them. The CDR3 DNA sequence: TGTGCCAGCAGCCCTTCCGGGAACACCGGGGAGCTGTTTTTT. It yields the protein CASSPSGNTGELFF.

CDR3: CASSVGQGSNQPQHF. CDR3 nucleotides: TGTGCCAGCAGTGTCGGACAGGGTAGCAATCAGCCCCAGCATTTT. V gene TRBV2 combines with J gene TRBJ1-5; 8 positions match TRBD1. The J segment lost 0 bases and the V segment lost 4 bases, leaving 2 bases of the junction unmatched. Per germline, CDR1 SNHLY and CDR2 FYNNEI. This CDR3 is built from 15 residues.

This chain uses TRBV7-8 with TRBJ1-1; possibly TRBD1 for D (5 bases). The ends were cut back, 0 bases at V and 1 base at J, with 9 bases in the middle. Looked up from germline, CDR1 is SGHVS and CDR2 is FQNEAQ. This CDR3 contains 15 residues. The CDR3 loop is CASSLADRWNTEAFF. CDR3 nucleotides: TGTGCCAGCAGCTTAGCAGACAGATGGAACACTGAAGCTTTCTTT.

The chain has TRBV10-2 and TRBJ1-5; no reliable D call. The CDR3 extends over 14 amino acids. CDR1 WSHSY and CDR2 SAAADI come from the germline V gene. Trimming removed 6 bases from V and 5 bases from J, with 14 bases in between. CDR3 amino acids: CASRPSTGDQPQHF. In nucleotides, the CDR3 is TGCGCCAGCAGACCTTCGACCGGGGATCAGCCCCAGCATTTT.

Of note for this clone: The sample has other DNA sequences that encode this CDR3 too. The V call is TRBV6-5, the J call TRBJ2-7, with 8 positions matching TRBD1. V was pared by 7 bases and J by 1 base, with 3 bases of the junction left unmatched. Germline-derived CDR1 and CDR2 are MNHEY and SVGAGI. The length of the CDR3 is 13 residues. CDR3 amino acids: CASNDRGSYEQYF. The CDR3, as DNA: TGTGCCAGCAACGACAGGGGATCCTACGAGCAGTACTTC.

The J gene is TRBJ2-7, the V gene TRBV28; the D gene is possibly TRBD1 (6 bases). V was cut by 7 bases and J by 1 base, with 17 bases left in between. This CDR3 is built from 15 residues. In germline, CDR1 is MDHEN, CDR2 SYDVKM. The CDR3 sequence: CASTLGLGQSYEQYF. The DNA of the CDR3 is TGTGCCAGCACCTTAGGACTTGGACAGTCCTACGAGCAGTACTTC.

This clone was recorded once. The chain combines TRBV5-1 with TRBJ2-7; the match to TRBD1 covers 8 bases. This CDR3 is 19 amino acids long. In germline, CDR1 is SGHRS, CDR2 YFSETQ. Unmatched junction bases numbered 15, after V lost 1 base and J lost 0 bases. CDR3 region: CASSLSPLGPGGFSYEQYF. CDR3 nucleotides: TGCGCCAGCAGCTTGTCCCCCCTGGGGCCAGGGGGCTTCTCCTACGAGCAGTACTTC. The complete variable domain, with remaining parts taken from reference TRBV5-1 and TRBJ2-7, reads KAGVTQTPRYLIKTRGQQVTLSCSPISGHRSVSWYQQTPGQGLQFLFEYFSETQRNKGNFPGRFSGRQFSNSRSEMNVSTLELGDSALYLCASSLSPLGPGGFSYEQYFGPGTRLTVT.

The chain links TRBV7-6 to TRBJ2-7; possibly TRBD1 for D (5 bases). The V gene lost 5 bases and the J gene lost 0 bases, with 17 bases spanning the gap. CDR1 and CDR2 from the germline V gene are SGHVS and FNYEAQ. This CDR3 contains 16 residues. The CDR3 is CASSLQETGDSYEQYF. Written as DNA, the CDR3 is TGTGCCAGCAGCCTACAGGAAACAGGAGACTCCTACGAGCAGTACTTC.

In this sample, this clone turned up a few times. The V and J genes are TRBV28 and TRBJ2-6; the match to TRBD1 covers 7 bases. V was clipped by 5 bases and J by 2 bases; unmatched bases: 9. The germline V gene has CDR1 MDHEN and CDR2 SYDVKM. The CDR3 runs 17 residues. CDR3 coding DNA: TGTGCCAGCAGTCCTCGACAGGGTACTGCTGGGGCCAACGTCCTGACTTTC. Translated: CASSPRQGTAGANVLTF.

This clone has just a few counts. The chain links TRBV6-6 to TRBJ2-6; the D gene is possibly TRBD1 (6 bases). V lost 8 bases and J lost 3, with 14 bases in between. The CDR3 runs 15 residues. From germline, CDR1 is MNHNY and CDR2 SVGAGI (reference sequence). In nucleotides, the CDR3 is TGTGCCAGCTCCTTAAAGGGGGATGGGGCCAACGTCCTGACTTTC. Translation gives CASSLKGDGANVLTF.

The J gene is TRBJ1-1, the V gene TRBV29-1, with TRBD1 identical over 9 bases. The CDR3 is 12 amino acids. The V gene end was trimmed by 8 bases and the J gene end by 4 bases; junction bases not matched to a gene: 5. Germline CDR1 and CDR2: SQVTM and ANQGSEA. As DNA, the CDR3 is TGCAGCTTCAGACAGGGGGGCACTGAAGCTTTCTTT. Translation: CSFRQGGTEAFF.

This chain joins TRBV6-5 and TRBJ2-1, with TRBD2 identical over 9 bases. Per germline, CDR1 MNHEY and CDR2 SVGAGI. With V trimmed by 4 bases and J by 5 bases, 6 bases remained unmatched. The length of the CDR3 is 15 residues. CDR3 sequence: CASSFIAGVHNEQFF. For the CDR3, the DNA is TGTGCCAGCAGTTTTATAGCGGGAGTACACAATGAGCAGTTCTTC.

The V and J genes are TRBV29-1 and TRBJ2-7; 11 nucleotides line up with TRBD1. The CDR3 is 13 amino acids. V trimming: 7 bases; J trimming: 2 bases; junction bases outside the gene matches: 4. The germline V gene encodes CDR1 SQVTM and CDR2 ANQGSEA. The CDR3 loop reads CSALDRGPYEQYF. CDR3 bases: TGCAGCGCGCTGGACAGGGGGCCCTACGAGCAGTACTTC.